The 27 T cell receptor gamma chains listed next were all sequenced from one sample in a study of γδ T cells in repeated Plasmodium falciparum infection. TCRdb reprocessed the multiplex PCR reads using CATT. Of more than 4,000 gamma-chain clones in the sample, roughly 3.5% were seen once. Flow sorting of PBMC yielded separate Vgamma9/Vdelta2+ and Vdelta2-negative gammadelta T cell populations for bulk repertoire analysis. Sequences were obtained from gamma-delta T cells from blood. These receptors all stem from a pool of human donors (malaria-infected and uninfected, not separated).

This clone was counted between two and nine times. TCRdb's listed protein matches a much larger clone and diverges from this DNA's translation at residue 11, likely through a read error; the protein shown comes from the DNA. The gene calls are TRGV9 and TRGJP. No J gene was available from TCRdb, and it was assigned here by a germline match of the DNA. The CDR3 consists of 16 residues. CDR1 and CDR2 from the germline V gene are GITISATS and ISYDGTV (reference sequence). The CDR3 sequence is CALWEGEELGEKIKVF. CDR3 coding DNA: TGTGCCTTGTGGGAGGGCGAGGAGTTGGGCGAAAAAATCAAGGTATTT.

This clone turned up a few times. Other DNA sequences in the sample encode the same CDR3. The gene calls are TRGV9 and TRGJP. The CDR3 spans 16 residues. Per the germline V gene, CDR1 is GITISATS and CDR2 is ISYDGTV (reference sequence). Trimming removed 3 bases from V and 7 bases from J; junction bases left unmatched: 6. For the CDR3, the DNA is TGTGCCTTGTGGGAGTATCAGGAGTTGGGCAAAAAAATCAAGGTATTT. Translated: CALWEYQELGKKIKVF.

This clone was observed a handful of times. TCRdb lists the protein of a much larger clone for this DNA, which differs at residue 10, so this is likely a read error; the protein given here is translated from the DNA itself. The J gene is TRGJP, the V gene TRGV9. TCRdb offers no J gene call, so here the DNA was matched to germline to obtain one. Germline V CDR1 and CDR2: GITISATS, ISYDGTV (reference sequence). The CDR3 extends over 15 amino acids. The CDR3 loop is CALWNPALGEKIKVF. Here the CDR3 DNA reads TGTGCCTTGTGGAACCCCGCGTTGGGCGAAAAAATCAAGGTATTT.

This clone is medium-sized. This chain connects TRGV9 to TRGJ1 or TRGJ2. Germline CDR1 is GITISATS and CDR2 is ISYDGTV (reference sequence). This CDR3 has 11 amino acids. The V and J ends lost 0 bases and 10 bases, in that order; junction bases with no gene match: 3. The CDR3 DNA sequence: TGTGCCTTGTGGGAGGTGTTGAAGAAACTCTTT. It is translated as CALWEVLKKLF.

This clone was detected only a few times. Given a far larger clone just one base away, this is likely a sequencing read error. This specimen includes other DNA sequences encoding the same CDR3. This chain joins TRGV9 and TRGJP. This CDR3 comprises 16 residues. Germline V CDR1 and CDR2: GITISATS, ISYDGTV (reference sequence). V was clipped by 3 bases and J by 8 bases; unmatched bases: 7. The CDR3 bases are TGTGCCTTGTGGGAGTCCAACAAGTTGGGCAAAAAAATCAAGGTATTT. Translated: CALWESNKLGKKIKVF.

There are a few counts of this clone. A read error is the likely source, as a far larger clone sits one nucleotide away. It is unclear where the CDR3 begins or ends on the DNA, so no DNA is shown, and the CDR3 is as TCRdb lists it. The V gene is TRGV8; the J gene was not called. The germline CDR1 and CDR2 sequences are VENAVY and YDSYNSRV. The CDR3 length is 32 residues, termini included. The CDR3 reads CATWDGDFIIRNSLAVEQHLLSQVSIGRIQHF.

This clone was seen a few times. The chain employs TRGV9 and TRGJP. TCRdb is silent on the J gene; assignment here came from matching the DNA to germline. The CDR3 has 17 residues. Per germline, CDR1 GITISATS and CDR2 ISYDGTV (reference sequence). Trimming took 3 bases from V and 4 from J; bases not matched to a gene: 6. CDR3 region: CALWELPQELGKKIKVF. CDR3 DNA: TGTGCCTTGTGGGAGCTTCCCCAAGAGTTGGGCAAAAAAATCAAGGTATTT.

A few counts support this clone. This likely reflects a read error, since a far larger clone is one base away. In the same sample, other DNA sequences code for this CDR3. The J gene is TRGJP, the V gene TRGV9. TCRdb lists no J gene, so it was determined here by aligning the DNA to germline. The CDR3 totals 21 residues. Germline loops: CDR1 GITISATS, CDR2 ISYDGTV (reference sequence). The CDR3 nucleotides read TGTGCCTTGTGGGAGGGCGGCCCCCAGACCCCCCAAGAGCTGGGCAAAAAAATCAAGGTATTT. This gives the protein CALWEGGPQTPQELGKKIKVF.

With respect to this clone: TCRdb shows a much larger clone's protein in place of this DNA's translation, and the two differ at residue 13, likely through a read error; the protein shown is translated from the DNA. The V gene call reads TRGV4; no J gene was called. The germline gives CDR1 EGSTGY, CDR2 YDSYTSSV. The CDR3 runs to 15 residues. CDR3 coding DNA: TGTGCCACCTGGGATGGGCCAGGGGATTATTATAAGAATCTCTTT. This codes for CATWDGPGDYYKNLF.

Points on this clone: TCRdb's protein, taken from a much larger clone, differs from this DNA's translation at residue 14, likely owing to a read error; the protein displayed comes from the DNA. A V gene of TRGV9 was called, but no J gene was assigned. The CDR3 runs to 16 residues. CDR1 is GITISATS, CDR2 ISYDGTV, per germline (reference sequence). The CDR3 region is CALWEEWELGKKIRVF. The CDR3 bases are TGTGCCTTGTGGGAGGAGTGGGAGTTGGGCAAAAAAATCAGGGTATTT.

This clone was observed a handful of times. TCRdb's protein for this DNA is that of a much larger clone and differs from the translation at residue 10, likely a read error; the protein shown is the DNA translation. The V call is TRGV9, the J call TRGJ1 or TRGJ2. This CDR3 spans 12 amino acids. The germline gives CDR1 GITISATS, CDR2 ISYDGTV (reference sequence). This CDR3 is CASYHSQDKRLF. The CDR3 nucleotides are TGTGCCTCATATCATTCCCAGGATAAGAGACTCTTT.

This clone was observed at least ten times. This DNA's translation differs at residue 3 from TCRdb's protein, which comes from a much larger clone; a read error is likely, and the protein shown is translated from the DNA. This rearrangement joins TRGV4 to TRGJ1 or TRGJ2. Germline values: CDR1 EGSTGY, CDR2 YDSYTSSV. The CDR3 loop spans 12 amino acids. The CDR3 sequence is CASWGNYYKKLF. CDR3 DNA: TGTGCCTCCTGGGGCAATTATTATAAGAAACTCTTT.

This clone ranks as large. Other DNA variants within this sample encode the same CDR3. J is TRGJ1 or TRGJ2 and V is TRGV9. The V segment lost 3 bases and the J segment 3 bases; nucleotides outside the gene matches: 5. The germline V gene encodes CDR1 GITISATS and CDR2 ISYDGTV (reference sequence). There are 13 residues in the CDR3. The CDR3 here is CALWETPYYKKLF. The CDR3 nucleotides are TGTGCCTTGTGGGAGACCCCTTATTATAAGAAACTCTTT.

This clone was counted many times. No DNA is shown, since the ends of the CDR3 on it are uncertain; the CDR3 is the one TCRdb lists. The J gene went uncalled, whereas the V gene is TRGV5. The CDR3 spans 31 amino acids, including both terminal residues. CDR1 VINAFY and CDR2 YDVSNSKD come from the germline V gene. The CDR3 is CATWDSEGIRNSLAVEQHLLSQVSIGRIQHF.

This clone was detected a few times. TCRdb records a much larger clone's protein for this DNA, with a difference at residue 10 that likely arises from a read error; the protein given is the translation of the DNA. The chain couples TRGV9 to TRGJP. TCRdb lists no J gene, so it was determined here by aligning the DNA to germline. The CDR3 covers 17 residues. Germline-derived CDR1 and CDR2 are GITISATS and ISYDGTV (reference sequence). CDR3 sequence: CALWEGKQEFGKKIKVF. The CDR3, as DNA: TGTGCCTTGTGGGAGGGTAAGCAAGAGTTTGGCAAAAAAATCAAGGTATTT.

A word on this clone: Since a far larger clone is one base different, this is likely a read error. Distinct nucleotide sequences in the sample also encode this CDR3. J gene calling gave no result, while the V gene is TRGV8. CDR1 and CDR2 (germline): VENAVY, YDSYNSRV. The CDR3 loop spans 13 amino acids. The DNA for the CDR3 is TGTGCCACCTGGGATAGGCGGAGGTATAAGAAACTTTTT. Translation: CATWDRRRYKKLF.

Regarding this clone: One end of the junction is discordant with germline, which a read error may explain. J is TRGJ1 or TRGJ2 and V is TRGV4. No J segment appears in TCRdb, so it was assigned here by matching the sequence to germline. The CDR3 has 11 residues. Per the germline V gene, CDR1 is EGSTGY and CDR2 is YDSYTSSV. CDR3 sequence: CATWDGCEKLF. The CDR3 nucleotides read TGCGCCACCTGGGATGGCTGTGAGAAACTCTTT.

Points on this clone: This likely reflects a read error, since a far larger clone is one base away. The limits of the CDR3 on the DNA are not certain, so only TCRdb's listed CDR3 is given. The V gene is TRGV8; the J gene was not called. Termini included, the CDR3 measures 32 amino acids. Looked up from germline, CDR1 is VENAVY and CDR2 is YDSYNSRV. The CDR3 protein is CATWDGDFIIRNSLAVEQHLLSQVSIGRIQHF.

This chain links TRGV5 with TRGJP2. Because TCRdb records no J gene, it was assigned here through a match of the DNA to germline. CDR1 and CDR2 (germline): VINAFY, YDVSNSKD. V lost 2 bases, J lost 14 bases, and 5 bases stayed unmatched. CDR3 size: 11 residues. In nucleotides, the CDR3 is TGTGCCACCTGGGACAACCCCATCAAGACGTTT. Its translation is CATWDNPIKTF.

This clone was seen a handful of times. The protein recorded in TCRdb matches a much larger clone and deviates from this DNA's translation at residue 21, suggesting a read error; the protein here is obtained by translating the DNA. The V gene is TRGV9, but the J gene lacks a call. The germline CDR1 and CDR2 sequences are GITISATS and ISYDGTV (reference sequence). The CDR3 length is 25 residues. This CDR3 reads CALWDHCCGEQHLLSQVSIGGIQHF. The DNA of the CDR3 is TGTGCCTTGTGGGACCATTGTTGTGGGGAACAACACTTGTTGTCACAGGTAAGTATCGGAGGAATACAACATTTC.

This clone was detected only a few times. The CDR3 sequence is CALWDLTELGKKIKVF. The CDR3 region has the DNA TGTGCCTTGTGGGACTTGACAGAGTTGGGCAAAAAAATCAAGGTATTT. This chain joins TRGV9 and TRGJP. TCRdb offers no J gene call, so here the DNA was matched to germline to obtain one. The J segment lost 6 bases and the V segment lost 4 bases, leaving 6 bases of the junction unmatched. The CDR3 consists of 16 residues. In germline, CDR1 is GITISATS, CDR2 ISYDGTV (reference sequence).

V gene TRGV9 combines with J gene TRGJP. The J gene is absent in TCRdb and was assigned here via DNA matching to germline. V lost 0 bases to trimming and J lost 9 bases; unmatched junction nucleotides: 14. CDR3 size: 19 residues. The germline V gene encodes CDR1 GITISATS and CDR2 ISYDGTV (reference sequence). CDR3 in amino acids: CALWEVPGESRLGKKIKVF. The CDR3 DNA is TGTGCCTTGTGGGAGGTGCCGGGGGAAAGTCGGTTGGGCAAAAAAATCAAGGTATTT.

Notes on this clone: A far larger clone is a single base away, which makes a read error likely. The sample carries other DNA sequences with the same CDR3. This sequence joins TRGV9 and TRGJ1 or TRGJ2. TCRdb leaves out the J gene; it was filled in here by matching the DNA to germline. The CDR3 extends over 12 amino acids. CDR1 GITISATS and CDR2 ISYDGTV come from the germline V gene (reference sequence). The V segment lost 11 bases and the J segment 8 bases; nucleotides outside the gene matches: 15. CDR3 residues: CASYHSQDKKLF. The CDR3 nucleotides read TGTGCCTCATACCATTCCCAGGATAAGAAACTCTTT.

This clone was detected ten times or more. A much larger clone differs from this one at a single base, so this may be a read error. The same CDR3 arises from other DNA sequences in this sample as well. The chain carries TRGV9 and TRGJP. The CDR3 has 15 amino acids. The germline gives CDR1 GITISATS, CDR2 ISYDGTV (reference sequence). V trimming: 2 bases; J trimming: 11 bases; junction bases outside the gene matches: 6. The CDR3 DNA reads as TGTGCCTTGTGGGAGGAGTCGCTGGGCAAAAAAATCAAGGTATTT. Translated, it gives CALWEESLGKKIKVF.

Only a few counts were recorded for this clone. The TCRdb record carries a much larger clone's protein, which differs from this DNA's translation at residue 8; a read error is the likely cause, and the protein listed here is the DNA translation. The chain recombines TRGV9 with TRGJP. Because TCRdb records no J gene, it was assigned here through a match of the DNA to germline. CDR1 is GITISATS, CDR2 ISYDGTV, per germline (reference sequence). The CDR3 contains 16 residues. CDR3 in amino acids: CALWEKQGLGKKIKVF. The CDR3, as DNA: TGTGCCTTGTGGGAGAAACAAGGGTTGGGCAAAAAAATCAAGGTATTT.

This clone appeared a few times. TCRdb shows a much larger clone's protein in place of this DNA's translation, and the two differ at residue 11, likely through a read error; the protein shown is translated from the DNA. The chain is built from TRGV9 and TRGJP. The CDR3 consists of 15 residues. Germline V gene sequence: CDR1 GITISATS, CDR2 ISYDGTV (reference sequence). The CDR3 loop is CALWSQELGKRIKVF. Written as DNA, the CDR3 is TGTGCCTTGTGGTCGCAAGAGTTGGGCAAAAGAATCAAGGTATTT.

This clone occurred a few times. J is TRGJP and V is TRGV9. Assignment of the J gene here rests on matching the DNA to germline, because TCRdb gives none. Germline CDR1 is GITISATS and CDR2 is ISYDGTV (reference sequence). The CDR3 sequence is 17 residues long. V was clipped by 2 bases and J by 12 bases; unmatched bases: 13. The CDR3: CALWEAEIGSGKKIKVF. CDR3 nucleotides: TGTGCCTTGTGGGAGGCGGAAATCGGGTCGGGCAAAAAAATCAAGGTATTT.